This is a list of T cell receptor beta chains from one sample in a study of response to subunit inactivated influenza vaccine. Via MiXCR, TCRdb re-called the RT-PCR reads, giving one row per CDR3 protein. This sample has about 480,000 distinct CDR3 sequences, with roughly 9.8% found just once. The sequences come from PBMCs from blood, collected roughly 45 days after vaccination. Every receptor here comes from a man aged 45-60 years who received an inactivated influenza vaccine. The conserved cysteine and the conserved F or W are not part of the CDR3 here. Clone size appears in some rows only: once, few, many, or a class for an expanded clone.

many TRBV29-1 SVEPGGVGYT
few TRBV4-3 ASSQEDVGVYEQY
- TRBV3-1 ASSQVRAEAF
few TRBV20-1 SAALAGGSDTQY
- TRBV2 ASKRGTH
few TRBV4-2 ASSQDLRGAQPQH
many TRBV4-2 ASSHSGGALDTQY
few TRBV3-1 ASRKAGGPKEQY
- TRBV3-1 ASSQAGVSYNEQF
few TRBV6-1 ASSPNAGQGTHNEQF